One and the same sample provided the 21 T cell receptor beta chains below, sequenced in a study of PD-1 and CTLA-4 blockade in melanoma. Data came from immunoSEQ multiplex PCR; TCRdb stores just in-frame clones and leaves some out. The sample yields 20,000 to 25,000 clones, approximately 88% seen once. The sample here was CD8+ T cells from peripheral blood, taken before anti-PD-1 treatment. Receptors were obtained from a human donor with melanoma.

The V call is TRBV7-8, the J call TRBJ1-5; no reliable D call. The CDR3 loop spans 15 amino acids. Trimming removed 1 base from V and 6 bases from J, with 13 bases in between. The germline gives CDR1 SGHVS, CDR2 FQNEAQ. In DNA form, the CDR3 reads TGTGCCAGCAGCTTAGACTCCCTAGGGTTTCAGCCCCAGCATTTT. Its protein is CASSLDSLGFQPQHF.

The V gene is TRBV7-2, the J gene TRBJ1-2; 7 nucleotides align to TRBD1. Germline CDR1 and CDR2: SGHTA and FQGNSA. The CDR3 spans 14 residues. V was clipped by 4 bases and J by 2 bases; unmatched bases: 4. CDR3 DNA: TGTGCCAGCAGCTCGTCGGGACAGAACTATGGCTACACCTTC. The encoded protein is CASSSSGQNYGYTF.

The chain recombines TRBV3-1 (or the pseudogene TRBV3-2) with TRBJ2-7; perhaps TRBD1 as D (5 bases). Deletions cut 0 bases from V and 0 bases from J, with 15 bases between. The CDR3 extends over 17 amino acids. CDR1 is LGHDT, CDR2 YNNKEL, per germline (reference sequence). The CDR3 sequence: CASSQEAGQSASYEQYF. The CDR3, as DNA: TGTGCCAGCAGCCAAGAGGCAGGGCAGTCAGCCTCCTACGAGCAGTACTTC.

This chain joins TRBV7-2 and TRBJ2-6; unclear D gene. The CDR3 is made up of 19 amino acids. Trimming pared 2 bases from V and 0 bases from J, leaving 17 bases between. Germline CDR1 is SGHTA and CDR2 is FQGNSA. CDR3 coding DNA: TGTGCCAGCAGCTTAAATGTTCGGCTGATGAGCTCTGGGGCCAACGTCCTGACTTTC. Translated, it gives CASSLNVRLMSSGANVLTF.

The J gene is TRBJ1-1, the V gene TRBV5-1; unclear D gene. V lost 4 bases and J lost 6, with 16 bases in between. The CDR3 is 14 residues long. CDR1 and CDR2 (germline): SGHRS, YFSETQ. This CDR3 is CASSGEVPAAEAFF. The DNA of the CDR3 is TGCGCCAGCAGCGGCGAAGTCCCGGCCGCTGAAGCTTTCTTT.

V usage is TRBV4-3 and J usage is TRBJ2-2, with D perhaps TRBD1 (5 bases). V was clipped by 1 base and J by 8 bases, with 23 bases between them. The length of the CDR3 is 18 residues. Per the germline V gene, CDR1 is LGHNA and CDR2 is YSLEER. The CDR3 sequence is CASSQALVGQSLPGELFF. CDR3 nucleotides: TGCGCCAGCAGCCAAGCACTTGTCGGACAATCCTTACCGGGGGAGCTGTTTTTT.

The chain links TRBV19 to TRBJ1-3, with D uncertain. Per germline, CDR1 LNHDA and CDR2 SQIVND (reference sequence). The V end lost 7 bases, the J end lost 0 bases, and 22 bases lay between the germline ends. The CDR3 runs 18 residues. Here the CDR3 DNA reads TGTGCCAGTACCAATCCCCGGCAAGGAGCCCTCTCTGGAAACACCATATATTTT. Translated: CASTNPRQGALSGNTIYF. The variable domain in full, completed from reference TRBV19 and TRBJ1-3, reads DGGITQSPKYLFRKEGQNVTLSCEQNLNHDAMYWYRQDPGQGLRLIYYSQIVNDFQKGDIAEGYSVSREKKESFPLTVTSAQKNPTAFYLCASTNPRQGALSGNTIYFGEGSWLTVV.

Notes on this clone: An end of the junction differs from the germline gene, which may be a read error. The rearrangement links TRBV2 to TRBJ1-2; D is perhaps TRBD1 (5 bases). Germline V CDR1 and CDR2: SNHLY, FYNNEI. CDR3 length: 11 residues. This CDR3 reads CASNLDRIWEF. CDR3 coding DNA: TGTGCCAGCAACCTCGACAGAATCTGGGAGTTC.

The chain joins TRBV29-1 to TRBJ1-1; a possible D gene is TRBD1 (6 bases). Germline V gene lookup returns CDR1 SQVTM and CDR2 ANQGSEA. The CDR3 is made up of 14 amino acids. V was trimmed by 7 bases and J by 1 base, leaving 16 bases between them. CDR3 nucleotides: TGCAGCGCCACAGGGAAGATGACGAACACTGAAGCTTTCTTT. Amino acids: CSATGKMTNTEAFF. Filled out from reference TRBV29-1 and TRBJ1-1, the complete variable domain reads SAVISQKPSRDICQRGTSLTIQCQVDSQVTMMFWYRQQPGQSLTLIATANQGSEATYESGFVIDKFPISRPNLTFSTLTVSNMSPEDSSIYLCSATGKMTNTEAFFGQGTRLTVV.

V usage is TRBV4-3 and J usage is TRBJ2-3; a possible D gene is TRBD2 (6 bases). Germline assignment: CDR1 LGHNA and CDR2 YSLEER. This CDR3 has 14 residues. The V end was cut by 4 bases, the J end by 0 bases, with 8 bases between. In nucleotides, the CDR3 is TGCGCCAGCAGCCTAGGGACTAGCACAGATACGCAGTATTTT. Translating it yields CASSLGTSTDTQYF.

This clone was detected a few times. J is TRBJ2-1 and V is TRBV7-9; 7 positions match TRBD1. V lost 0 bases and J lost 8; bases outside the gene matches: 7. CDR1 is SEHNR, CDR2 FQNEAQ, per germline (reference sequence). The CDR3 has 15 amino acids. The CDR3 region is CASSLARAGGDEQFF. In DNA form, the CDR3 reads TGTGCCAGCAGCTTAGCGAGGGCAGGGGGTGATGAGCAGTTCTTC.

The gene calls are TRBV15 and TRBJ2-7; 10 bases align to TRBD1. The V gene end was trimmed by 1 base and the J gene end by 3 bases; junction bases not matched to a gene: 0. Germline CDR1 reads LNHNV; CDR2 reads YYDKDF (reference sequence). CDR3 size: 14 residues. CDR3 in DNA: TGTGCCACCAGCAGAGGGACAGGGGGCTACGAGCAGTACTTC. Its protein product is CATSRGTGGYEQYF. The full variable domain, in which reference TRBV15 and TRBJ2-7 provide the parts outside the CDR3, is DAMVIQNPRYQVTQFGKPVTLSCSQTLNHNVMYWYQQKSSQAPKLLFHYYDKDFNNEADTPDNFQSRRPNTSFCFLDIRSPGLGDTAMYLCATSRGTGGYEQYFGPGTRLTVT.

This sequence joins TRBV19 and TRBJ1-1, with a tentative D call TRBD1 (5 bases). Germline V gives CDR1 LNHDA, CDR2 SQIVND (reference sequence). The CDR3 loop spans 14 amino acids. Trimming left V 3 bases short and J 4 bases short, with 12 bases between. The CDR3 nucleotides read TGTGCCAGTAGTATGGCACACAGGCCCACTGAAGCTTTCTTT. Residues: CASSMAHRPTEAFF.

The V gene is TRBV13, the J gene TRBJ2-2; the D is unclear. There are 15 residues in the CDR3. V was trimmed by 1 base and J by 1 base, leaving 7 bases between them. Per germline, CDR1 PRHDT and CDR2 FYEKMQ (reference sequence). CDR3 amino acids: CASSLAQQNTGELFF. CDR3 DNA sequence: TGTGCCAGCAGCTTAGCACAGCAGAACACCGGGGAGCTGTTTTTT.

This chain joins TRBV28 and TRBJ1-4; D is unclear. CDR1 MDHEN and CDR2 SYDVKM come from the germline V gene. CDR3 length equals 15 residues. V was trimmed by 10 bases and J by 4 bases, leaving 19 bases between them. The CDR3 DNA sequence: TGTGCCACCGCCGAGGGCCAGAAATATAATGAAAAACTGTTTTTT. Amino acid sequence: CATAEGQKYNEKLFF.

V usage is TRBV28 and J usage is TRBJ1-5, with D possibly TRBD1 on 5 matching bases. V lost 3 bases and J 8 bases, leaving 20 bases between the germline ends. The germline gives CDR1 MDHEN, CDR2 SYDVKM. This CDR3 spans 16 amino acids. The CDR3 coding sequence is TGTGCCAGCAGTTTGGTGTACGGGGACGCGAGGGAGCCCCAGCATTTT. It yields the protein CASSLVYGDAREPQHF.

The V gene is TRBV13, the J gene TRBJ1-1; a possible D gene is TRBD1 (5 bases). Germline V gene lookup returns CDR1 PRHDT and CDR2 FYEKMQ (reference sequence). The CDR3 runs 15 residues. Trimming stripped 5 bases from V and 3 bases from J, with 16 bases between. In nucleotides, the CDR3 is TGTGCCAGCAGCCACCGGTACGGGGGGGACACTGAAGCTTTCTTT. This sequence encodes CASSHRYGGDTEAFF.

J is TRBJ2-5 and V is TRBV11-1; D gene uncertain. V gave up 1 base and J gave up 5 bases, with 8 bases separating them. This CDR3 contains 13 residues. CDR1 and CDR2 from the germline V gene are SGHAT and FQDESV (reference sequence). In nucleotides, the CDR3 is TGTGCCAGCAGCTTAGGCACAGAGGAGACCCAGTACTTC. Residues: CASSLGTEETQYF.

The chain recombines TRBV5-8 with TRBJ2-7, with TRBD1 identical over 7 bases. This CDR3 is built from 14 residues. The V gene end was trimmed by 5 bases and the J gene end by 5 bases; junction bases not matched to a gene: 10. Germline lookup yields CDR1 SGHTS and CDR2 YDEGEE. The CDR3 protein is CASRPRRQGDEQYF. CDR3 in DNA: TGTGCCAGCAGGCCCCGCCGACAGGGCGACGAGCAGTACTTC.

In its sample, this clone was seen a few times. This chain links TRBV11-3 with TRBJ2-3, with no clear D. Trimming stripped 5 bases from V and 4 bases from J, with 10 bases between. The germline gives CDR1 SGHNT, CDR2 YENEEA. This CDR3 is built from 13 residues. The CDR3 sequence: CASSPEAPDTQYF. The CDR3 nucleotides read TGTGCCAGCAGCCCCGAGGCCCCAGATACGCAGTATTTT.

This clone occurred a few times. The chain joins TRBV15 to TRBJ2-2; no reliable D call. Trimming cost V 5 bases and J 3 bases, with 10 bases left between them. The CDR3 length is 14 residues. Per germline, CDR1 LNHNV and CDR2 YYDKDF (reference sequence). The CDR3 nucleotides read TGTGCCACCAGCGGCGGCCGGGACACCGGGGAGCTGTTTTTT. Translation gives CATSGGRDTGELFF.